This T cell receptor (beta chain) is from a study of response to subunit inactivated influenza vaccine. CDR1 and CDR2 (germline): MNHNS, SASEGT. This CDR3 is 14 amino acids long. V lost 6 bases to trimming and J lost 4 bases, with 12 bases between them. Via MiXCR, TCRdb re-called the RT-PCR reads, giving one row per CDR3 protein. The profile shows 610,000 or so distinct CDR3 sequences, less than 15% of them singletons. With regard to this clonotype: Its target is unknown.

Findings and limits, study-wide: T cells newly recruited by each seasonal influenza vaccination are few, the authors suggested.

The chain carries TRBV6-1 and TRBJ2-2; TRBD2 is a possible D gene (6 bases). Sequenced material: PBMCs from blood, taken approximately 12 days after vaccination. The clonotype was recovered from a man in his fifties who received an inactivated influenza vaccine. The chain's CDR3 is CASSSGRSTGELFF. DNA for the CDR3: TGTGCCAGCAGCAGCGGGCGGTCCACCGGGGAGCTGTTTTTT.